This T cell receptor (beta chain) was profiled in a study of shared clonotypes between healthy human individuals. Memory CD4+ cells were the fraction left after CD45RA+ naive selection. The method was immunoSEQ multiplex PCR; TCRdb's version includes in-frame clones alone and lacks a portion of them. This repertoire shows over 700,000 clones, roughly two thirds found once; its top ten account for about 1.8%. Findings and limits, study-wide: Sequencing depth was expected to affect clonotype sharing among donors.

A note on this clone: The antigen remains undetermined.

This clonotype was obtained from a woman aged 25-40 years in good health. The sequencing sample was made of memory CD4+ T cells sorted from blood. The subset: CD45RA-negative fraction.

This CDR3 reads CASSYGQLSYEQYF. The CDR3 nucleotides read TGTGCCAGCAGTTACGGGCAGCTCTCCTACGAGCAGTACTTC. J is TRBJ2-7 and V is TRBV6-5; D remains unclear. V lost 2 bases to trimming and J lost 0 bases, with 8 bases between them. Germline V gene data show CDR1 as MNHEY and CDR2 as SVGAGI. This CDR3 has 14 amino acids.